The sequence of this TCR beta chain was determined in a study of cytomegalovirus exposure and HLA in healthy donors. Overall study findings and caveats: Reports state that TCR beta sequences accurately predicted most subjects' HLA-A and HLA-B alleles.

Researchers ran the PCR with 60 Vbeta and 13 Jbeta primers. Measured with immunoSEQ multiplex PCR; TCRdb has only the in-frame clones, and not every one. The sample holds around 91,000 clones; around 60% are singletons and the top ten take roughly 2.5%. Notes on this clone: Its antigen is not known.

This sequence originates from a human donor in good health. The specimen sequenced was PBMCs.

The CDR3 sequence: CASSIQGALGDTQYF. The CDR3 DNA reads as TGTGCCAGCAGCATTCAGGGGGCCCTCGGGGATACGCAGTATTTT. The chain has TRBV11-2 and TRBJ2-3; 8 nucleotides line up with TRBD1. The CDR3 sequence is 15 residues long. The V gene end was trimmed by 5 bases and the J gene end by 6 bases; junction bases not matched to a gene: 10. The germline V gene has CDR1 SGHAT and CDR2 FQNNGV.